The 31 T cell receptor beta chains below come from one sample, sequenced in a study of molecular identifiers for immune sequencing clone quantification. TCRdb redid the calling of the PCR reads with MiXCR, one entry per CDR3 protein. Among about 510,000 distinct CDR3 sequences listed, about a fifth were seen once. Sequencing used naive CD8+ T cells from blood, with Jurkat cell RNA spiked in. Subset noted: FACS-sorted CD8+CD4-CCR7+CD45RA+ naive T cells. The source of these receptors is a human donor in good health. Some libraries in this study had Jurkat cell RNA spiked in.

This clonotype was seen ten or more times. The J gene is TRBJ2-7, the V gene TRBV6-5, with D possibly TRBD2 on 5 matching bases. The CDR3 covers 15 residues. The V gene lost 6 bases and the J gene lost 6 bases, with 21 bases spanning the gap. In germline, CDR1 is MNHEY, CDR2 SVGAGI. The CDR3 DNA follows: TGTGCCAGCAGCTACGGGGAGTTGGGTCAGACCGAGCAGTACTTC. It specifies CASSYGELGQTEQYF.

Notes on this clonotype: Being one base from a much bigger clone, this may be a read error. The genes are TRBV4-1 and TRBJ2-7; D may be TRBD2 (6 bases). CDR1 and CDR2 from the germline V gene are MGHRA and YSYEKL. V was trimmed by 1 base and J by 9 bases, leaving 19 bases between them. This CDR3 comprises 15 residues. The CDR3 here is CASSQAATRSHGQYF. In nucleotides, the CDR3 is TGCGCCAGCAGCCAAGCCGCGACTAGGTCCCACGGGCAGTACTTC.

This clonotype was picked up many times. The chain joins TRBV28 to TRBJ2-4; possibly TRBD2 for D (5 bases). The germline gives CDR1 MDHEN, CDR2 SYDVKM. V shed 4 bases and J shed 4 bases, with 20 bases lying between them. This CDR3 comprises 17 residues. For the CDR3, the DNA is TGTGCCAGCAGTTCAGACGGCCGAGGGTTACCAAAAAACATTCAGTACTTC. Protein: CASSSDGRGLPKNIQYF.

This clonotype was seen many times. The V gene is TRBV5-6, the J gene TRBJ2-3, with unresolved D. Germline CDR1 and CDR2: SGHDT and YYEEEE. V was pared by 0 bases and J by 2 bases, with 4 bases between. The CDR3 contains 13 residues. The CDR3 nucleotides are TGTGCCAGCAGCTTGGGGAACACAGATACGCAGTATTTT. Translating it yields CASSLGNTDTQYF.

The chain links TRBV30 to TRBJ2-3, with D perhaps matching TRBD2 (5 bases). Looked up from germline, CDR1 is GTSNPN and CDR2 is SVGIG (reference sequence). The CDR3 length is 16 residues. V was pared by 3 bases and J by 3 bases, with 19 bases between. CDR3 DNA sequence: TGTGCCTGGAGGGAAGAGGCCCCGACGGGGACAGATACGCAGTATTTT. Protein product: CAWREEAPTGTDTQYF.

This clonotype was seen ten or more times. V gene TRBV6-5 combines with J gene TRBJ2-7, with no clear D. CDR3 length: 13 amino acids. V lost 0 bases and J 6 bases, leaving 9 bases between the germline ends. Germline CDR1 reads MNHEY; CDR2 reads SVGAGI. CDR3: CASSYSQTSEQYF. The DNA for the CDR3 is TGTGCCAGCAGTTACTCGCAGACCTCCGAGCAGTACTTC.

In its sample, this clonotype was seen a few times. The CDR3 DNA follows: TGTGCCAGCAGCTTAGCTCCGGCGAACACTGAAGCTTTCTTT. This sequence encodes CASSLAPANTEAFF. J is TRBJ1-1 and V is TRBV7-9, with D uncertain. There are 14 residues in the CDR3. Trimming pared 0 bases from V and 1 base from J, leaving 6 bases between. CDR1 is SEHNR, CDR2 FQNEAQ, per germline (reference sequence).

This clonotype was picked up a small number of times. The V and J genes are TRBV4-1 and TRBJ1-5; 10 bases map to TRBD1. Germline V gene data show CDR1 as MGHRA and CDR2 as YSYEKL. CDR3 length equals 14 residues. V gave up 4 bases and J gave up 5 bases; unmatched junction bases: 2. The CDR3: CASSPGTGDQPQHF. CDR3 in DNA: TGCGCCAGCAGCCCCGGGACAGGGGATCAGCCCCAGCATTTT.

The V gene is TRBV4-1, the J gene TRBJ2-7; D might be TRBD1 (5 bases). The germline V gene encodes CDR1 MGHRA and CDR2 YSYEKL. The CDR3 loop spans 15 amino acids. Trimming cost V 4 bases and J 0 bases, with 13 bases left between them. CDR3 nucleotide sequence: TGCGCCAGCAGCCGAGGACCGACAGCCTCCTACGAGCAGTACTTC. It translates to CASSRGPTASYEQYF.

The chain carries TRBV4-1 and TRBJ2-2, with a weak D call TRBD1 (6 bases). CDR1 is MGHRA, CDR2 YSYEKL, per germline. CDR3 size: 16 residues. Trimming stripped 4 bases from V and 0 bases from J, with 12 bases between. The CDR3 DNA is TGCGCCAGCAGCCCACCGGGACACCCGAACACCGGGGAGCTGTTTTTT. Translating it yields CASSPPGHPNTGELFF.

The chain couples TRBV7-9 to TRBJ2-1, with D perhaps matching TRBD1 (5 bases). Germline V gene sequence: CDR1 SEHNR, CDR2 FQNEAQ (reference sequence). This CDR3 is 14 amino acids long. Deletions cut 5 bases from V and 4 bases from J, with 12 bases between. The CDR3 DNA follows: TGTGCCAGCAGCCCGGTTGGGGCGTACAATGAGCAGTTCTTC. It yields the protein CASSPVGAYNEQFF.

This clonotype was recorded many times. This sequence joins TRBV27 and TRBJ2-2; possibly TRBD2 for D (6 bases). V was clipped by 3 bases and J by 4 bases, with 9 bases between them. Germline values: CDR1 MNHEY, CDR2 SMNVEV (reference sequence). This CDR3 contains 14 residues. The DNA of the CDR3 is TGTGCCAGCAGTTTCCAGGGAGGCACCGGGGAGCTGTTTTTT. It yields the protein CASSFQGGTGELFF.

This clonotype was seen a few times. This sequence joins TRBV6-5 and TRBJ2-6; 9 bases are a match to TRBD1. V lost 8 bases to trimming and J lost 0 bases; unmatched junction nucleotides: 8. Germline V gives CDR1 MNHEY, CDR2 SVGAGI. The CDR3 has 17 amino acids. CDR3 amino acids: CASGGQGSSSGANVLTF. Written as DNA, the CDR3 is TGTGCCAGCGGGGGACAGGGTAGTAGCTCTGGGGCCAACGTCCTGACTTTC.

This clonotype was observed a handful of times. J is TRBJ1-1 and V is TRBV30; no clear D. Germline values: CDR1 GTSNPN, CDR2 SVGIG (reference sequence). The CDR3 totals 12 residues. V gave up 5 bases and J gave up 0 bases, with 7 bases separating them. The chain's CDR3 is CAWGPMNTEAFF. The CDR3 DNA is TGTGCCTGGGGCCCGATGAACACTGAAGCTTTCTTT.

Comments on this clonotype: A much more abundant neighbour one base away suggests this may be a read error. J is TRBJ1-1 and V is TRBV6-2 or TRBV6-3; unclear D gene. The CDR3 is 11 amino acids. The germline CDR1 and CDR2 sequences are MNHEY and SVGEGT. DNA of the CDR3: TGTGCCAGCAGTTACCCTACTTCGACCCGCTTT. Translation: CASSYPTSTRF.

The V gene is TRBV24-1, the J gene TRBJ2-1, with D perhaps matching TRBD1 or TRBD2 (6 bases each). V lost 3 bases, J lost 4 bases, and 9 bases lay in between. Germline CDR1 reads KGHDR; CDR2 reads SFDVKD. The CDR3 sequence is 14 residues long. CDR3 DNA sequence: TGTGCCACCAGTGATGGGGGGCAGTACAATGAGCAGTTCTTC. As protein: CATSDGGQYNEQFF.

Of note for this clonotype: With a much larger clone just one base away, this may be a read error. CDR3 in amino acids: CASSSSLSEDYGYTF. The CDR3 DNA follows: TGTGCCAGCAGTTCAAGTCTCAGCGAAGACTATGGCTACACCTTC. The V call is TRBV7-9, the J call TRBJ1-2; D not resolved. Germline assignment: CDR1 SEHNR and CDR2 FQNEAQ (reference sequence). V was cut by 6 bases and J by 3 bases, with 17 bases left in between. The CDR3 sequence is 15 residues long. Complete variable domain (other parts from reference TRBV7-9 and TRBJ1-2): DTGVSQNPRHKITKRGQNVTFRCDPISEHNRLYWYRQTLGQGPEFLTYFQNEAQLEKSRLLSDRFSAERPKGSFSTLEIQRTEQGDSAMYLCASSSSLSEDYGYTFGSGTRLTVV.

About this clonotype: A much larger clone is a single base away; this may be a read error. This sequence joins TRBV7-2 and TRBJ2-7; weak D call: TRBD2 (7 bases). CDR3 size: 14 residues. Germline CDR1 SGHTA, CDR2 FQGNSA. This CDR3 is CASNLGGGNEEQYF. The CDR3 DNA reads as TGTGCCAGCAACTTAGGGGGGGGGAATGAGGAGCAGTACTTC.

The table lists this clonotype with many counts. The J gene is TRBJ2-7, the V gene TRBV28; no reliable D call. The V gene's germline CDR1 is MDHEN and CDR2 SYDVKM. The V and J ends lost 3 bases and 6 bases respectively, with 18 bases between them. CDR3 size: 15 residues. The CDR3 DNA reads as TGTGCCAGCAGTTTTCGTGGTGATCGCCTGGGCGAGCAGTACTTC. Its translation is CASSFRGDRLGEQYF.

This clonotype was counted a few times. V usage is TRBV27 and J usage is TRBJ2-7, with 8 positions matching TRBD2. This CDR3 is built from 14 residues. The V segment lost 5 bases and the J segment 2 bases; nucleotides outside the gene matches: 5. CDR1 MNHEY and CDR2 SMNVEV come from the germline V gene (reference sequence). The CDR3 coding sequence is TGTGCCAGCAGTGCACTAGCGGAGACCTACGAGCAGTACTTC. Its protein product is CASSALAETYEQYF.

The gene calls are TRBV6-1 and TRBJ1-5, with a weak D call TRBD1 (6 bases). V was trimmed by 2 bases and J by 1 base, leaving 12 bases between them. Germline V gene sequence: CDR1 MNHNS, CDR2 SASEGT. The CDR3 contains 16 residues. The CDR3 DNA sequence: TGTGCCAGCAGTGAACTTAGGGGGGGAAGCAATCAGCCCCAGCATTTT. Translating it yields CASSELRGGSNQPQHF.

This clonotype was seen a handful of times. The chain recombines TRBV12-3 or TRBV12-4 with TRBJ2-1; 11 bases line up with TRBD2. Losses at the gene ends were 6 bases for V and 4 bases for J; bases not matched to a gene: 8. The CDR3 covers 16 residues. DNA of the CDR3: TGTGCCAGCAGAATATCCGGGACTAGCGGATACAATGAGCAGTTCTTC. Translated, it gives CASRISGTSGYNEQFF.

This clonotype appeared a few times. The V gene is TRBV24-1, the J gene TRBJ2-1; 8 bases align to TRBD1. CDR1 is KGHDR and CDR2 is SFDVKD in the germline V gene. The CDR3 runs to 15 residues. V shed 3 bases and J 8 bases; nucleotides not matched to a gene: 8. CDR3 residues: CATSDPGQDLDEQFF. CDR3 DNA sequence: TGTGCCACCAGTGATCCGGGACAGGACCTCGATGAGCAGTTCTTC.

The CDR3 region is CSARGRGQYNEQFF. The CDR3 coding sequence is TGCAGTGCTAGAGGCCGGGGGCAGTACAATGAGCAGTTCTTC. The chain employs TRBV20-1 and TRBJ2-1; either TRBD1 or TRBD2 may supply D (6 bases each). The V gene's germline CDR1 is DFQATT and CDR2 SNEGSKA (reference sequence). V shed 1 base and J shed 4 bases, with 11 bases lying between them. This CDR3 contains 14 residues.

This chain connects TRBV30 to TRBJ2-1; tentatively, D is TRBD1 (5 bases). Germline lookup yields CDR1 GTSNPN and CDR2 SVGIG (reference sequence). This CDR3 has 13 residues. Trimming pared 5 bases from V and 5 bases from J, leaving 13 bases between. CDR3: CAWGAARHNEQFF. The DNA for the CDR3 is TGTGCCTGGGGGGCAGCCCGACACAATGAGCAGTTCTTC.

This clonotype was observed at least ten times. The CDR3 nucleotides are TGTGCCAGCAGTTACTCGGTTGTGAAAATGAACACCGGGGAGCTGTTTTTT. It codes for CASSYSVVKMNTGELFF. This chain links TRBV6-6 with TRBJ2-2; no clear D gene. The CDR3 covers 17 residues. Between the trimmed V and J ends, which lost 0 bases and 1 base, there was a span of 12 bases. CDR1 MNHNY and CDR2 SVGAGI come from the germline V gene (reference sequence).

This clonotype was counted ten times or more. The chain has TRBV6-2 or TRBV6-3 and TRBJ1-1; D call uncertain. V was shortened by 6 bases and J by 1 base, with 9 bases between the two germline ends. Germline loops: CDR1 MNHEY, CDR2 SVGEGT. The CDR3 covers 13 residues. CDR3 coding DNA: TGTGCCAGCAGATGGACGGAGAACACTGAAGCTTTCTTT. This translates into CASRWTENTEAFF.

A few counts support this clonotype. The rearrangement links TRBV14 to TRBJ1-5; a weak D match, TRBD1 (6 bases). The V gene's germline CDR1 is SGHDN and CDR2 FVKESK. V dropped 4 bases and J dropped 0 bases, with 22 bases sitting between them. The CDR3 length is 19 residues. CDR3 in DNA: TGTGCCAGCAGCCGCCCCAGGGGAAACTTAAGGTTTAGCAATCAGCCCCAGCATTTT. The encoded protein is CASSRPRGNLRFSNQPQHF.

At least ten counts were recorded for this clonotype. V gene TRBV4-1 combines with J gene TRBJ1-2; possibly TRBD1 for D (5 bases). The ends were cut back, 1 base at V and 4 bases at J, with 16 bases in the middle. This CDR3 has 16 residues. Germline-derived CDR1 and CDR2 are MGHRA and YSYEKL. The CDR3 sequence is CASSQGALGVGYGYTF. As DNA, the CDR3 is TGCGCCAGCAGCCAAGGAGCTCTGGGGGTAGGCTATGGCTACACCTTC.

This clonotype appeared a few times. The rearrangement joins TRBV4-2 to TRBJ1-5; possible D gene TRBD1, 6 bases. Germline V gene sequence: CDR1 LGHNA, CDR2 YNFKEQ. This CDR3 has 15 residues. V was trimmed by 2 bases and J by 5 bases, leaving 13 bases between them. The CDR3 sequence: CASSQPTGTDQPQHF. Here the CDR3 DNA reads TGTGCCAGCAGCCAACCAACAGGGACGGATCAGCCCCAGCATTTT.

Ten or more counts support this clonotype. The chain employs TRBV6-5 and TRBJ2-2, with D maybe TRBD1 (5 bases). There are 18 residues in the CDR3. Trimming took off 0 bases at V and 1 base at J, with 15 bases between the two ends. The germline V gene encodes CDR1 MNHEY and CDR2 SVGAGI. CDR3 protein: CASSYSPYWGKNTGELFF. The CDR3 coding sequence is TGTGCCAGCAGTTACTCGCCCTACTGGGGCAAGAACACCGGGGAGCTGTTTTTT.